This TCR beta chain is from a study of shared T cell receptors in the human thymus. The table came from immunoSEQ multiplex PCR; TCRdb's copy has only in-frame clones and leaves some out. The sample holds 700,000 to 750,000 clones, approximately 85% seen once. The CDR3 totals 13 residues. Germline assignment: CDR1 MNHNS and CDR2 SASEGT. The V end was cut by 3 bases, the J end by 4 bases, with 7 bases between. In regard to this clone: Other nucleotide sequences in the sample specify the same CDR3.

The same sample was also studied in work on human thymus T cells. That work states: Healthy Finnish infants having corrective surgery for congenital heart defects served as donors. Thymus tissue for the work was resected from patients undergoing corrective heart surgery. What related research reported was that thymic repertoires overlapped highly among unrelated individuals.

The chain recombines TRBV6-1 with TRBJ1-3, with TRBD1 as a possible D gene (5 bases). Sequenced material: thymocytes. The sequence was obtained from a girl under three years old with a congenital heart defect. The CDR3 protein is CASSETEGNTIYF. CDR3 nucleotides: TGTGCCAGCAGTGAGACAGAGGGAAACACCATATATTTT.